Listed here are 19 T cell receptor beta chains from one sample, sequenced in a study of T-cell memory formation after mild COVID-19. TCRdb passed the 5' RACE reads through MiXCR, listing each CDR3 protein once. The sample lists about 200,000 distinct CDR3 sequences; 7.5% to 10% were seen once. Sequencing used PBMCs or a T cell subset sorted from them (not recorded which). These receptors all come from a man aged 18-30 years who had mild COVID-19 (a few samples of this study predate the infection). Cell type and time point are not known.

This clonotype turned up a few times. The chain couples TRBV10-3 to TRBJ1-1, with D unclear. From germline, CDR1 is ENHRY and CDR2 SYGVKD. This CDR3 has 12 residues. V lost 3 bases and J lost 1, with 3 bases in between. The CDR3 DNA is TGTGCCATCAGTGACCAGAACACTGAAGCTTTCTTT. Translating gives CAISDQNTEAFF.

This clonotype has only a few counts. The V gene is TRBV7-2, the J gene TRBJ1-1; D may be TRBD1 (6 bases). The germline gives CDR1 SGHTA, CDR2 FQGNSA. V was clipped by 3 bases and J by 4 bases, with 15 bases between them. The CDR3 runs to 15 residues. This CDR3 is CASSLWGAGGTEAFF. DNA for the CDR3: TGTGCCAGCAGCTTGTGGGGGGCCGGGGGCACTGAAGCTTTCTTT.

This clonotype was observed a few times. V and J are TRBV24-1 and TRBJ1-5, with TRBD1 matching 8 bases. The CDR3 has 15 amino acids. CDR1 is KGHDR and CDR2 is SFDVKD in the germline V gene. The V segment lost 4 bases and the J segment 1 base; nucleotides outside the gene matches: 2. CDR3 nucleotide sequence: TGTGCCACCAGTGACGACAGGGGAAGCAATCAGCCCCAGCATTTT. This codes for CATSDDRGSNQPQHF.

The V and J genes are TRBV9 and TRBJ1-3; D unclear. V lost 0 bases to trimming and J lost 2 bases, with 12 bases between them. This CDR3 is built from 16 residues. CDR1 is SGDLS and CDR2 is YYNGEE in the germline V gene. The CDR3 here is CASSVETSGAGNTIYF. CDR3 DNA: TGTGCCAGCAGCGTAGAGACATCAGGCGCTGGAAACACCATATATTTT.

Only a few counts were recorded for this clonotype. This chain uses TRBV5-4 with TRBJ2-5; the match to TRBD2 covers 10 bases. CDR1 SGHNT and CDR2 YYREEE come from the germline V gene (reference sequence). The CDR3 has 15 residues. The J segment lost 3 bases and the V segment lost 1 base, leaving 3 bases of the junction unmatched. CDR3 residues: CASSLKRGGKETQYF. The DNA for the CDR3 is TGTGCCAGCAGCTTGAAGCGGGGGGGCAAAGAGACCCAGTACTTC. The full variable domain, rest sourced from reference TRBV5-4 and TRBJ2-5, is ETGVTQSPTHLIKTRGQQVTLRCSSQSGHNTVSWYQQALGQGPQFIFQYYREEENGRGNFPPRFSGLQFPNYSSELNVNALELDDSALYLCASSLKRGGKETQYFGPGTRLLVL.

This clonotype has only a few counts. The J gene is TRBJ2-1, the V gene TRBV6-6, with 10 bases identical to TRBD1. Per germline, CDR1 MNHNY and CDR2 SVGAGI (reference sequence). V lost 7 bases and J lost 7; bases outside the gene matches: 7. This CDR3 contains 14 residues. CDR3 nucleotide sequence: TGTGCCAGCACGGCGGGACAGGGGTGGAATGAGCAGTTCTTC. Its translation: CASTAGQGWNEQFF.

This clonotype was observed at least ten times. The rearrangement uses TRBV11-2 and TRBJ2-3; 9 bases fit TRBD2. The V gene's germline CDR1 is SGHAT and CDR2 FQNNGV. CDR3 length: 16 residues. The ends lost 5 bases at V and 2 bases at J; junction bases unmatched: 8. The CDR3 region has the DNA TGTGCCAGCAGCCTGCGGGGGGGCCGAGACACAGATACGCAGTATTTT. It specifies CASSLRGGRDTDTQYF.

On this clonotype: This could be a read error, since a much larger clone is one nucleotide away. Lacking the conserved final phenylalanine or tryptophan, this CDR3 likely reflects a read error. The genes are TRBV7-2 and TRBJ1-2; D not certain. CDR1 is SGHTA and CDR2 is FQGNSA in the germline V gene. The CDR3 is 13 amino acids. Trimming removed 1 base from V and 3 bases from J, with 6 bases in between. The chain's CDR3 is CASSLGLDYGYTL. As DNA, the CDR3 is TGTGCCAGCAGCTTAGGGTTGGACTATGGCTACACCTTA.

This chain uses TRBV29-1 with TRBJ2-1, with 8 bases matching TRBD2. The CDR3 is 13 amino acids. The trim removed 8 bases at V and 3 bases at J, leaving 6 bases unmatched. Germline V gives CDR1 SQVTM, CDR2 ANQGSEA. This chain's CDR3 is CSFGGADYNEQFF. CDR3 nucleotides: TGCAGCTTCGGGGGGGCCGACTACAATGAGCAGTTCTTC.

There are many counts of this clonotype. The chain is built from TRBV6-1 and TRBJ1-2; D is perhaps TRBD1 (6 bases). The CDR3 sequence is 15 residues long. Per the germline V gene, CDR1 is MNHNS and CDR2 is SASEGT. V lost 1 base, J lost 6 bases, and 15 bases lay in between. In DNA form, the CDR3 reads TGTGCCAGCAGTGAAGGCTGGGGGCGGGAGAATGGCTACACCTTC. Its translation: CASSEGWGRENGYTF.

This clonotype has more than one count but fewer than ten. The chain carries TRBV5-6 and TRBJ2-1; maybe TRBD2 (5 bases). The V gene's germline CDR1 is SGHDT and CDR2 YYEEEE. Trimming stripped 4 bases from V and 8 bases from J, with 19 bases between. CDR3 length: 15 amino acids. The CDR3 region has the DNA TGTGCCAGCAGCCTTTCGTTCCTGGCGAGGGATGAGCAGTTCTTC. Amino acids: CASSLSFLARDEQFF.

The chain carries TRBV20-1 and TRBJ1-2, with 8 bases fitting TRBD1. Per germline, CDR1 DFQATT and CDR2 SNEGSKA (reference sequence). This CDR3 has 13 residues. V shed 4 bases, J shed 3 bases, and the junction held 4 bases outside the gene matches. CDR3 in DNA: TGCAGTGCTAAAGACAGGGGAGACTATGGCTACACCTTC. Translating it yields CSAKDRGDYGYTF.

DNA of the CDR3: TGTGCCAGCAGTGATCGGGGACAGGGGGTTACCGGGGAGCTGTTTTTT. Protein sequence: CASSDRGQGVTGELFF. The chain links TRBV2 to TRBJ2-2, with TRBD1 identical over 11 bases. The CDR3 totals 16 residues. Trimming removed 3 bases from V and 5 bases from J; junction bases left unmatched: 5. CDR1 is SNHLY, CDR2 FYNNEI, per germline.

This clonotype was counted only a few times. This chain uses TRBV6-6 with TRBJ2-1; the D is unclear. This CDR3 spans 11 amino acids. The germline V gene has CDR1 MNHNY and CDR2 SVGAGI (reference sequence). V dropped 6 bases and J dropped 4 bases, with 4 bases sitting between them. This CDR3 is CASRGYNEQFF. CDR3 nucleotide sequence: TGTGCCAGCAGAGGTTACAATGAGCAGTTCTTC.

V is TRBV7-9 and J is TRBJ1-4; 7 nucleotides agree with TRBD1. The length of the CDR3 is 15 residues. The trim removed 5 bases at V and 5 bases at J, leaving 8 bases unmatched. Germline CDR1 SEHNR, CDR2 FQNEAQ (reference sequence). DNA of the CDR3: TGTGCCAGCAGCCCGGGGGGGACAGTCAATGAAAAACTGTTTTTT. This encodes CASSPGGTVNEKLFF.

This clonotype was picked up many times. V and J are TRBV28 and TRBJ1-5, with D possibly TRBD1 on 5 matching bases. Germline lookup yields CDR1 MDHEN and CDR2 SYDVKM. There are 15 residues in the CDR3. Trimming removed 2 bases at V and 0 bases at J, with 8 bases between. The CDR3 sequence: CASSLGGYSNQPQHF. DNA of the CDR3: TGTGCCAGCAGTTTAGGGGGTTATAGCAATCAGCCCCAGCATTTT.

This clonotype was seen many times. The genes are TRBV7-6 and TRBJ1-4; D uncertain. The CDR3 contains 14 residues. V shed 6 bases and J shed 7 bases, with 15 bases lying between them. Looked up from germline, CDR1 is SGHVS and CDR2 is FNYEAQ. In DNA form, the CDR3 reads TGTGCCAGCAGTCATCACGGAAGAGGTGAAAAACTGTTTTTT. Protein sequence: CASSHHGRGEKLFF.

This clonotype was counted a single time. The chain employs TRBV4-2 and TRBJ2-2, with D unresolved. Per germline, CDR1 LGHNA and CDR2 YNFKEQ. The CDR3 extends over 11 amino acids. V was clipped by 0 bases and J by 10 bases, with 3 bases between them. CDR3 residues: CASSQDKELFF. CDR3 bases: TGTGCCAGCAGCCAAGATAAGGAGCTGTTTTTT.

There are a few counts of this clonotype. The chain recombines TRBV5-1 with TRBJ2-5; perhaps TRBD1 as D (6 bases). Trimming cost V 0 bases and J 9 bases, with 15 bases left between them. The germline CDR1 and CDR2 sequences are SGHRS and YFSETQ. The CDR3 length is 14 residues. The CDR3 sequence is CASSLETPQGAQYF. In DNA, the CDR3 is TGCGCCAGCAGCTTGGAGACGCCACAGGGAGCCCAGTACTTC.